These T cell receptor beta chains were read from a single sample in a study of blood T cell repertoires in COVID-19. Assay used: immunoSEQ multiplex PCR; TCRdb lists only in-frame clones, some missing. The sample has approximately 230,000 clones, around 87% seen once; the top ten hold about 6.9%. The specimen sequenced was PBMCs or T cells enriched from blood (not recorded which). Source of these receptors: a woman in her thirties with acute COVID-19. CDR3s leave out the opening cysteine and the closing phenylalanine or tryptophan.

TRBV6-1	13	TRBJ2-7	ASSEGLHPRDEQY
TRBV7-9	13	TRBJ2-2	ASSLGETNTGELF
TRBV28	10	TRBJ2-5	ASTSGGETQY
TRBV7-2	12	TRBJ1-1	ASSVAPGNTEAF
TRBV19	12	TRBJ1-2	ASIDRRTNYGYT
TRBV28	11	TRBJ1-2	ASTTAGFWGYT
TRBV6-5	13	TRBJ1-6	ASSYSKHAMGPLH
TRBV28	13	TRBJ1-6	ASNLQGAFYSPLH
TRBV6-2/TRBV6-3	14	TRBJ2-1	ASSPLRLAGVNEQF
TRBV10-3	13	TRBJ1-2	AIKEGQQIFYGYT
TRBV5-6	12	TRBJ2-7	ASSLHEPNYEQY
TRBV9	12	TRBJ1-3	ASSVGDIGNTIY
TRBV7-2	10	TRBJ2-7	ASSLVLAEQY
TRBV27	10	TRBJ1-2	ASRTSKYGYT
TRBV15	13	TRBJ1-2	ATSRETGGKGGYT
TRBV7-8	13	TRBJ2-7	ASSSRTSGLYEQY
TRBV7-9	11	TRBJ1-1	ASSRGEGTEAF
TRBV18	12	TRBJ1-4	ASSPPGVGEKLF
TRBV28	11	TRBJ2-7	ASRLDGFYEQY
TRBV2	13	TRBJ2-1	ASSEGSGGYNEQF
TRBV3-1/TRBV3-2	9	TRBJ1-6	ASSLGRTLH
TRBV2	13	TRBJ2-3	ASSDSRGRTDTQY
TRBV28	14	TRBJ1-5	ASSSPRTPNNQPQH
TRBV5-1	11	TRBJ1-4	ASSDSYNERLF
TRBV5-1	11	TRBJ2-5	ASTQPPEETQY
TRBV5-1	12	TRBJ1-1	ASSFEQGSAEAF
TRBV2	15	TRBJ1-6	ASTSFAGSSYNSPLH